The T cell receptor (beta chain) described here comes from a study of shared clonotypes between healthy human individuals. Study background: The donor group consisted of a couple of women and three men, aged 18 to 49.

Assay execution proceeded at the deep level. Measured with immunoSEQ multiplex PCR; TCRdb has only the in-frame clones, and not every one. The sample lists some 490,000 clones, 60% to 80% occurring once. With respect to this clone: At one end the junction does not follow the germline gene, possibly because of a read error.

Germline loops: CDR1 SNHLY, CDR2 FYNNEI. CDR3 length: 14 amino acids. This TCR was sampled from a woman aged 40 to 55 in good health. Some clones in this sample may be carry-over from other donors' samples. The sequencing sample was made of PBMCs. V is TRBV2 and J is TRBJ1-1; tentatively, D is TRBD1 (5 bases). CDR3 nucleotide sequence: TGTGCCTGCAGTGTCGTACAGGTTGGTACTGAAGCTTTCTTT. Encoded protein: CACSVVQVGTEAFF.